The 14 T cell receptor beta chains below all came from one sample that was sequenced in a study of CD8+ T cells in alopecia areata. RNA was isolated and reverse transcribed to cDNA, the sequencing template. Produced via immunoSEQ multiplex PCR; TCRdb's table is partial and in-frame only. The table has some 30,000 clones, around 80% seen once; the top ten hold 15% to 20%. The sample taken for sequencing was NKG2D-low CD8+ T cells sorted from blood. These receptors originate from a human donor with alopecia areata.

The chain carries TRBV4-1 and TRBJ2-3, with TRBD1 identical over 8 bases. From germline, CDR1 is MGHRA and CDR2 YSYEKL. The CDR3 length is 15 residues. V shed 3 bases, J shed 2 bases, and the junction held 4 bases outside the gene matches. CDR3 sequence reads: CASSQRQGFTDTQYF. The CDR3 coding sequence is TGCGCCAGCAGCCAGCGACAGGGGTTCACAGATACGCAGTATTTT.

This clone came up once. The chain uses TRBV28 and TRBJ1-2, with a tentative D call TRBD1 (6 bases). V lost 6 bases to trimming and J lost 8 bases, with 25 bases between them. There are 16 residues in the CDR3. Germline CDR1 and CDR2: MDHEN and SYDVKM. The CDR3 nucleotides are TGTGCCAGCAGAGGGAACACTGGCACCTCAGGGGACGGCTACACCTTC. Its protein product is CASRGNTGTSGDGYTF.

V usage is TRBV27 and J usage is TRBJ2-7, with D possibly being TRBD1 (6 bases). CDR1 is MNHEY, CDR2 SMNVEV, per germline (reference sequence). The V end was cut by 0 bases, the J end by 6 bases, with 12 bases between. The CDR3 length is 14 residues. The DNA of the CDR3 is TGTGCCAGCAGTTTATCGATAATAGGGGGCGAGCAGTACTTC. This gives the protein CASSLSIIGGEQYF.

This clone was detected only a few times. The chain links TRBV19 to TRBJ1-1; 9 bases are shared with TRBD1. This CDR3 is 17 amino acids long. The trim removed 2 bases at V and 2 bases at J, leaving 9 bases unmatched. Germline loops: CDR1 LNHDA, CDR2 SQIVND (reference sequence). CDR3 coding DNA: TGTGCCAGTAGTATACTGTTGGACAGGGGTTTTAACACTGAAGCTTTCTTT. Translation: CASSILLDRGFNTEAFF.

Judged by abundance, this clone is medium-sized. The V call is TRBV2, the J call TRBJ2-5; D is perhaps TRBD1 (6 bases). The CDR3 loop spans 12 amino acids. V was trimmed by 7 bases and J by 4 bases, leaving 10 bases between them. CDR1 and CDR2 from the germline V gene are SNHLY and FYNNEI. The CDR3 nucleotides read TGTGCCAGCACGGGACACGGAGAGACCCAGTACTTC. It is translated as CASTGHGETQYF.

This clone was observed a handful of times. This chain connects TRBV7-2 to TRBJ2-3, with TRBD2 matching 10 bases. Germline V lookup: CDR1 SGHTA, CDR2 FQGNSA. Losses at the gene ends were 5 bases for V and 0 bases for J; bases not matched to a gene: 8. The CDR3 contains 17 residues. This CDR3 is CASSPSGGGMSTDTQYF. The DNA for the CDR3 is TGTGCCAGCAGCCCTAGCGGGGGAGGAATGAGCACAGATACGCAGTATTTT.

Note on this clone: The junction and the germline gene differ at one end; a read error may be behind it. V usage is TRBV7-9 and J usage is TRBJ1-1; possibly TRBD1 for D (5 bases). The CDR3 spans 13 residues. Germline CDR1 is SEHNR and CDR2 is FQNEAQ (reference sequence). The CDR3 DNA sequence: TGTGCCAGCTGCTTAGAGGGAACAGGTGAAGCTTTCTTT. Translation: CASCLEGTGEAFF.

The chain links TRBV25-1 to TRBJ2-4; D is possibly TRBD1 or TRBD2 (5 bases each). CDR3 length: 12 amino acids. The V gene lost 5 bases and the J gene lost 14 bases, with 16 bases spanning the gap. CDR1 and CDR2 (germline): MGHDK, SYGVNS. CDR3 residues: CASSLGPSKEYF. CDR3 in DNA: TGTGCCAGCAGTTTGGGACCCAGTAAAGAGTACTTC.

This sequence joins TRBV6-1 and TRBJ2-7; no clear D gene. The germline CDR1 and CDR2 sequences are MNHNS and SASEGT. V dropped 10 bases and J dropped 6 bases, with 16 bases sitting between them. The CDR3 runs 12 residues. CDR3 residues: CATVPRFSEQYF. As DNA, the CDR3 is TGTGCCACCGTCCCGCGGTTCAGCGAGCAGTACTTC.

The rearrangement links TRBV4-2 to TRBJ2-7; 7 nucleotides agree with TRBD1. Germline V gene lookup returns CDR1 LGHNA and CDR2 YNFKEQ. The V segment lost 0 bases and the J segment 0 bases; nucleotides outside the gene matches: 2. The length of the CDR3 is 15 residues. This chain's CDR3 is CASSQEQGSSYEQYF. As DNA, the CDR3 is TGTGCCAGCAGCCAAGAACAGGGGAGCTCCTACGAGCAGTACTTC.

V gene TRBV27 combines with J gene TRBJ2-3; D call uncertain. The CDR3 runs to 13 residues. Germline values: CDR1 MNHEY, CDR2 SMNVEV (reference sequence). Trimming cost V 3 bases and J 3 bases, with 7 bases left between them. The CDR3 loop is CASSFQETDTQYF. The CDR3 DNA is TGTGCCAGCAGTTTCCAGGAAACAGATACGCAGTATTTT.

This clone was detected a few times. This sequence joins TRBV28 and TRBJ1-1; 7 bases align to TRBD1. This CDR3 comprises 15 residues. The V segment lost 5 bases and the J segment 3 bases; nucleotides outside the gene matches: 9. Germline CDR1 is MDHEN and CDR2 is SYDVKM. The CDR3 reads CASSKDRDLHTEAFF. The CDR3 DNA is TGTGCCAGCAGTAAAGACAGGGATTTGCACACTGAAGCTTTCTTT.

The V call is TRBV29-1, the J call TRBJ1-1, with 8 bases aligning to TRBD1. Germline trimming cut 6 bases from V and 4 bases from J; bases unmatched to any gene: 7. Germline V lookup: CDR1 SQVTM, CDR2 ANQGSEA. The CDR3 has 13 amino acids. The CDR3 reads CSVDTGGSTEAFF. For the CDR3, the DNA is TGCAGCGTAGATACAGGGGGGTCCACTGAAGCTTTCTTT.

This clone was recorded a few times. The CDR3 loop reads CASSTSLNKNIQYF. CDR3 sequence (DNA): TGTGCCAGCAGCACAAGTCTGAATAAAAACATTCAGTACTTC. The genes are TRBV7-9 and TRBJ2-4; D gene uncertain. This CDR3 contains 14 residues. The V gene's germline CDR1 is SEHNR and CDR2 FQNEAQ (reference sequence). Between the trimmed V and J ends, which lost 5 bases and 4 bases, there was a span of 12 bases. Supplemented by reference TRBV7-9 and TRBJ2-4, the full variable domain reads DTGVSQNPRHKITKRGQNVTFRCDPISEHNRLYWYRQTLGQGPEFLTYFQNEAQLEKSRLLSDRFSAERPKGSFSTLEIQRTEQGDSAMYLCASSTSLNKNIQYFGAGTRLSVL.